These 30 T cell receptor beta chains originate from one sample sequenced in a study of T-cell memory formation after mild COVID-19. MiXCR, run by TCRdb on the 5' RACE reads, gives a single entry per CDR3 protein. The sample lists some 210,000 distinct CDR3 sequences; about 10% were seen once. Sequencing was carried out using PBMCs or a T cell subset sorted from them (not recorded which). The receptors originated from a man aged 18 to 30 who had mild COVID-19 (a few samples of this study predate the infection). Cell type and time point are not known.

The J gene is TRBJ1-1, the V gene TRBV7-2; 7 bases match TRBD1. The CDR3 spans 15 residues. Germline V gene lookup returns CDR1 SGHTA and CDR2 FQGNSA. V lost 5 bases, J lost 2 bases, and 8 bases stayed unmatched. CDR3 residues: CASSKKTGINTEAFF. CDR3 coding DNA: TGTGCCAGCAGCAAAAAGACAGGGATTAACACTGAAGCTTTCTTT.

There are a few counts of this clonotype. The CDR3 spells CSASQGALINQPQHF. The DNA for the CDR3 is TGCAGTGCCAGCCAAGGGGCGCTTATCAATCAGCCCCAGCATTTT. The chain couples TRBV20-1 to TRBJ1-5; the D gene is possibly TRBD1 (5 bases). Trimming removed 6 bases at V and 3 bases at J, with 18 bases between. Germline lookup yields CDR1 DFQATT and CDR2 SNEGSKA (reference sequence). This CDR3 is built from 15 residues.

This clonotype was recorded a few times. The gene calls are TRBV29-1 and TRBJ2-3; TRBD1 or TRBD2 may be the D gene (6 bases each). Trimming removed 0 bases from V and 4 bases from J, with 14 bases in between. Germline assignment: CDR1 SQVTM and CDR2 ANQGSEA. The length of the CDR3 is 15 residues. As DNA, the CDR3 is TGCAGCGTTGAAGAGGCAGGCCGGGGGCCAGATACGCAGTATTTT. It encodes CSVEEAGRGPDTQYF.

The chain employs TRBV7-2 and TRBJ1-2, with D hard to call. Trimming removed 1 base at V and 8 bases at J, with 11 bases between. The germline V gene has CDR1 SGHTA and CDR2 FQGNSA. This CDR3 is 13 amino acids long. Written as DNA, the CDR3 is TGTGCCAGCAGCTTAGATGTGGGCGCGGGCTACACCTTC. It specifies CASSLDVGAGYTF.

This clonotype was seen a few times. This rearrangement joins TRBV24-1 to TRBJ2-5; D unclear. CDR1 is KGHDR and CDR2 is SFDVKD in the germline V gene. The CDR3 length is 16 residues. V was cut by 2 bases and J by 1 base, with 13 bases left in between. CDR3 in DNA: TGTGCCACCAGTGATTCGCGTACCGGCGGCCAAGAGACCCAGTACTTC. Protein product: CATSDSRTGGQETQYF.

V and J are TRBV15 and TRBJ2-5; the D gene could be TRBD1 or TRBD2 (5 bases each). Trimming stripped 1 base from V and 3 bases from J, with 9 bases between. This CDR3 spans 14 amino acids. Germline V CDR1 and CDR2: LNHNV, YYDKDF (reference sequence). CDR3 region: CATSRGGAEETQYF. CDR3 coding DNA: TGTGCCACCAGCAGAGGAGGGGCCGAAGAGACCCAGTACTTC.

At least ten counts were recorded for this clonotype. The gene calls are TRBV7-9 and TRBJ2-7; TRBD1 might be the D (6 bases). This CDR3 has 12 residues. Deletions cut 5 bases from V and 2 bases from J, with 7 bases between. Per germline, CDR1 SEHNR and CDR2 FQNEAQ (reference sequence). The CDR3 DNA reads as TGTGCCAGCAGCCGGACAGCCTACGAGCAGTACGTC. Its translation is CASSRTAYEQYV.

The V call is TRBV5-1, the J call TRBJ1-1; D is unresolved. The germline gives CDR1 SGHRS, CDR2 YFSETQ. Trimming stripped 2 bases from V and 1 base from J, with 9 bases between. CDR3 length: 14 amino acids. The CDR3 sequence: CASSFATANTEAFF. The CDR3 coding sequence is TGCGCCAGCAGCTTCGCCACCGCGAACACTGAAGCTTTCTTT.

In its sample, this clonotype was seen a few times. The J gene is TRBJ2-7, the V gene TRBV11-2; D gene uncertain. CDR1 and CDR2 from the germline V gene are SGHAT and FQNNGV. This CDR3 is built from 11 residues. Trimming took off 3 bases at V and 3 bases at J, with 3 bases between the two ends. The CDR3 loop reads CASSLHYEQYF. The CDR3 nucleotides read TGTGCCAGCAGCTTGCACTACGAGCAGTACTTC.

The DNA for the CDR3 is TGTGCCAGCAGCCCGGACCCCATCTACAATGAGCAGTTCTTC. Its protein is CASSPDPIYNEQFF. The gene calls are TRBV7-2 and TRBJ2-1, with D unclear. This CDR3 spans 14 amino acids. V lost 5 bases to trimming and J lost 3 bases, with 11 bases between them. The germline V gene has CDR1 SGHTA and CDR2 FQGNSA.

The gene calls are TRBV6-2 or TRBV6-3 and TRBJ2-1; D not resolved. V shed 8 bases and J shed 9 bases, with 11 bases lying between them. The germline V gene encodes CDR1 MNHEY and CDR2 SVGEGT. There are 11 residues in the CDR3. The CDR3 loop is CASRRQSEQFF. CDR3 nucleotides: TGTGCCAGCCGACGGCAAAGTGAGCAGTTCTTC.

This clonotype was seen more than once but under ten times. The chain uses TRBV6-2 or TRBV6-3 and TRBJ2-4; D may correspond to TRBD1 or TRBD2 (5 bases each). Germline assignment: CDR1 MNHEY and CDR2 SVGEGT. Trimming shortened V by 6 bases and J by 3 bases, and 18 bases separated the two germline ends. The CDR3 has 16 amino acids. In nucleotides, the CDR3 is TGTGCCAGCAGGGAAGTACCGGGACCTAACAAAAACATTCAGTACTTC. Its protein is CASREVPGPNKNIQYF.

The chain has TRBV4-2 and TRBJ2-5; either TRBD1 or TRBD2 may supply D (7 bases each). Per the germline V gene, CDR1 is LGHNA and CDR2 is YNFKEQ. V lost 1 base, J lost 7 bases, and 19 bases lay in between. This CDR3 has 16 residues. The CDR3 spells CASSQGGAGGGWTQYF. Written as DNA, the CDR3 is TGTGCCAGCAGCCAAGGAGGGGCAGGGGGGGGATGGACCCAGTACTTC.

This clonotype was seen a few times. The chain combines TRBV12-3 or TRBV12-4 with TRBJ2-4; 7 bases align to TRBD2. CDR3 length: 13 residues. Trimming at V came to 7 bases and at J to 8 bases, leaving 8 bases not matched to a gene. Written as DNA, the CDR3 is TGTGCCAGCACCCTCTGGGCGGGGGACATTCAGTACTTC. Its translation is CASTLWAGDIQYF.

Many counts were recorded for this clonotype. CDR3 DNA sequence: TGCGCCAGCAGCTCGGGACTAGCGGGGGGAGATACGCAGTATTTT. Amino acids: CASSSGLAGGDTQYF. The chain joins TRBV5-1 to TRBJ2-3; 15 nucleotides line up with TRBD2. The V segment lost 3 bases and the J segment 5 bases; nucleotides outside the gene matches: 1. Germline-derived CDR1 and CDR2 are SGHRS and YFSETQ. The CDR3 is 15 residues long. The whole variable domain, remainder taken from reference TRBV5-1 and TRBJ2-3, is KAGVTQTPRYLIKTRGQQVTLSCSPISGHRSVSWYQQTPGQGLQFLFEYFSETQRNKGNFPGRFSGRQFSNSRSEMNVSTLELGDSALYLCASSSGLAGGDTQYFGPGTRLTVL.

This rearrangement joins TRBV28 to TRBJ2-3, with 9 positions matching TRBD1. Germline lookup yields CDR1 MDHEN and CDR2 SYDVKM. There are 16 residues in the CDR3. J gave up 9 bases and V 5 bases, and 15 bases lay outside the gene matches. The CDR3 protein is CASSPYRGPGSGTQYF. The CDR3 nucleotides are TGTGCCAGCAGTCCCTACAGGGGGCCGGGGTCTGGCACGCAGTATTTT.

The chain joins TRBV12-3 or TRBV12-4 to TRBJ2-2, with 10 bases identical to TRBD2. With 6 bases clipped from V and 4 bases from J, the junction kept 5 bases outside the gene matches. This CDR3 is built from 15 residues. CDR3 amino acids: CASSFSGGSTGELFF. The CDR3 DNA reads TGTGCCAGCAGCTTTAGCGGGGGGAGCACCGGGGAGCTGTTTTTT.

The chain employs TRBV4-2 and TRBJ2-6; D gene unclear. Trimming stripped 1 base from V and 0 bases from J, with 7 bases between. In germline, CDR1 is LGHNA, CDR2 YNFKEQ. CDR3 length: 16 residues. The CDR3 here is CASSQAMSSGANVLTF. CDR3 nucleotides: TGTGCCAGCAGCCAAGCCATGAGCTCTGGGGCCAACGTCCTGACTTTC.

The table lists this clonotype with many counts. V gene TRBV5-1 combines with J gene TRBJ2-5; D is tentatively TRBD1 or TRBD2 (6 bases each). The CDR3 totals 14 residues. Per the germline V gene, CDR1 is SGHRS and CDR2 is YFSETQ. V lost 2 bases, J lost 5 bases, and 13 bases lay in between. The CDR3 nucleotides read TGCGCCAGCAGCTTACAGGGTCGGGGGGAGACCCAGTACTTC. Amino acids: CASSLQGRGETQYF.

Here the CDR3 DNA reads TGCGCCAGCAGCTTCGTTTCCGGACAGGGGGATGAAAAACTGTTTTTT. Its protein product is CASSFVSGQGDEKLFF. This chain uses TRBV5-1 with TRBJ1-4, with 10 bases identical to TRBD1. V dropped 2 bases and J dropped 6; count of bases not matched to a gene: 7. This CDR3 has 16 amino acids. The germline V gene has CDR1 SGHRS and CDR2 YFSETQ.

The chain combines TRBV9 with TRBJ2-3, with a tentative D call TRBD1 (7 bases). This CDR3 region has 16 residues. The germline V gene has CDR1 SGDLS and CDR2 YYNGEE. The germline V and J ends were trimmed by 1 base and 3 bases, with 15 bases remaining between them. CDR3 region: CASSVLSGGLTDTQYF. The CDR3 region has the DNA TGTGCCAGCAGCGTACTTTCAGGGGGGTTAACAGATACGCAGTATTTT.

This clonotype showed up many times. The CDR3 loop is CASSQNTGDGYTF. CDR3 coding DNA: TGTGCCAGCAGCCAAAACACCGGGGATGGCTACACCTTC. The chain links TRBV5-5 to TRBJ1-2, with D hard to call. This CDR3 comprises 13 residues. CDR1 is SGHKS, CDR2 YYEKEE, per germline (reference sequence). V was shortened by 4 bases and J by 6 bases, with 13 bases between the two germline ends.

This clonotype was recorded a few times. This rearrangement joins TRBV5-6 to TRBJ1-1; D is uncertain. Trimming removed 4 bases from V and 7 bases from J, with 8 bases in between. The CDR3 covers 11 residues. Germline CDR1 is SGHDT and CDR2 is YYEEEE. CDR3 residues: CASSREGEAFF. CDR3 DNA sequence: TGTGCCAGCAGCCGCGAAGGTGAAGCTTTCTTT. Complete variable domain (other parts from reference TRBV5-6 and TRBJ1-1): DAGVTQSPTHLIKTRGQQVTLRCSPKSGHDTVSWYQQALGQGPQFIFQYYEEEERQRGNFPDRFSGHQFPNYSSELNVNALLLGDSALYLCASSREGEAFFGQGTRLTVV.

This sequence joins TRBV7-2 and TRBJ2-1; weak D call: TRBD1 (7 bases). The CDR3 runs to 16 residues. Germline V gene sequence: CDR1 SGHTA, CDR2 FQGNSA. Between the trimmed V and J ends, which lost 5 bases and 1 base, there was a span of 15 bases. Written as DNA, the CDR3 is TGTGCCAGCAGCGAACAGGGGACTTTATCCTACAATGAGCAGTTCTTC. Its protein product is CASSEQGTLSYNEQFF.

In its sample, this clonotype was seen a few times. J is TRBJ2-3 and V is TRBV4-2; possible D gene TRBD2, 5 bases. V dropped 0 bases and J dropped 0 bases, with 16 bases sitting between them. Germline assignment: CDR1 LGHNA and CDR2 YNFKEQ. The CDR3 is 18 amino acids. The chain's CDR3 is CASSQDRLEGPSTDTQYF. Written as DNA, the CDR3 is TGTGCCAGCAGCCAAGATCGGCTCGAGGGTCCTAGCACAGATACGCAGTATTTT.

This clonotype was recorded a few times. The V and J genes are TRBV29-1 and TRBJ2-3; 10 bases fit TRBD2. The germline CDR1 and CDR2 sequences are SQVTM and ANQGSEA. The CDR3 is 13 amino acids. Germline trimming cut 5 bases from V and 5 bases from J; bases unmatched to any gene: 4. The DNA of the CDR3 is TGCAGCGTTCGGGGACTAGCGATAGATACGCAGTATTTT. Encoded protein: CSVRGLAIDTQYF.

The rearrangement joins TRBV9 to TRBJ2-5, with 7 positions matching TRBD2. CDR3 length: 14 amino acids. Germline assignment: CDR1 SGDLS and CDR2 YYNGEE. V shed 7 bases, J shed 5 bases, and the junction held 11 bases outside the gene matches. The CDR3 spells CASPETSLEETQYF. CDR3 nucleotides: TGTGCCAGCCCCGAGACTAGCCTGGAGGAGACCCAGTACTTC.

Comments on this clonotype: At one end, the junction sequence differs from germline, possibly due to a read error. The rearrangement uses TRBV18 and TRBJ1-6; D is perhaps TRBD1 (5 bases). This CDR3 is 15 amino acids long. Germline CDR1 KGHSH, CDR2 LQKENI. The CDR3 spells CASSPDSSYNSPIHF. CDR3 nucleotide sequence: TGTGCCAGCTCACCAGACAGCTCCTATAATTCACCCATCCACTTT.

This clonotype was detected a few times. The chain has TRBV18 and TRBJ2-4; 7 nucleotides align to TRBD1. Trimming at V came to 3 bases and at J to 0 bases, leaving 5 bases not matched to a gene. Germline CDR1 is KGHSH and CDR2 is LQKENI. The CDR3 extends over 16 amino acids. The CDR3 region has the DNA TGTGCCAGCTCACCTCCGGGACAGCTAGCCAAAAACATTCAGTACTTC. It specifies CASSPPGQLAKNIQYF.

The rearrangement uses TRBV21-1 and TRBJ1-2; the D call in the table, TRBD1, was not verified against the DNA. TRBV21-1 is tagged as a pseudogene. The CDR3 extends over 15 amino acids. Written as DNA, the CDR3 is TGTGCCAGCAGCAGCCGGGACCCGGGTCGGTATGGCTACACCTTC. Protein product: CASSSRDPGRYGYTF.